The rows below give T cell receptor beta chains drawn from one sample of a study of early T cells in non-severe SARS-CoV-2 infection. TCRdb called the 5' RACE reads again in MiXCR, with one record for every CDR3 protein. The data hold about 80,000 distinct CDR3 sequences, with 9% to 10% observed a single time. Sequenced sample: whole blood. These receptors were obtained from an adult who was a healthcare worker with PCR-confirmed SARS-CoV-2 infection or an uninfected control (not recorded which). CDR3s include the opening cysteine and the closing phenylalanine or tryptophan. Each record gives: CDR3 protein, CDR3 DNA, J gene, clone size, V gene, D gene. The D gene is left open where the match is weak. Clone sizes are given selectively: once, few, many, or a class where the clone is expanded.

CASSLLGILQETQYF | TGTGCCAGCAGCTTACTCGGGATACTCCAAGAGACCCAGTACTTC | TRBJ2-5 | few | TRBV7-8 | -
CASRRTSNTGELFF | TGTGCCAGTCGACGGACCTCGAACACCGGGGAGCTGTTTTTT | TRBJ2-2 | many | TRBV19 | -
CAISFTALPKETQYF | TGTGCCATCAGTTTCACAGCGCTACCGAAAGAGACCCAGTACTTC | TRBJ2-5 | many | TRBV10-3 | -
CASSLRTGSPTDTQYF | TGTGCCAGCAGCCTGAGGACAGGGAGCCCCACAGATACGCAGTATTTT | TRBJ2-3 | few | TRBV3-1 | TRBD1
CASSKEASGANVLTF | TGTGCCAGCAGCAAGGAGGCCTCTGGGGCCAACGTCCTGACTTTC | TRBJ2-6 | - | TRBV2 | -
CASAGGLANTGELFF | TGTGCCAGCGCGGGGGGACTGGCGAACACCGGGGAGCTGTTTTTT | TRBJ2-2 | many | TRBV7-2 | TRBD2
CASSVGISGFYEQYF | TGTGCCAGCAGCGTAGGGATTAGCGGGTTTTACGAGCAGTACTTC | TRBJ2-7 | many | TRBV9 | TRBD2
CASSFTVSKDEKLFF | TGTGCCAGCAGCTTTACGGTGTCTAAGGATGAAAAACTGTTTTTT | TRBJ1-4 | few | TRBV7-8 | -
CASRSGYHGEQYF | TGTGCCAGCAGATCAGGGTACCACGGGGAGCAGTACTTC | TRBJ2-7 | - | TRBV6-1 | -
CASRDRDRDTEAFF | TGTGCCAGCAGAGACCGGGACAGGGACACTGAAGCTTTCTTT | TRBJ1-1 | few | TRBV11-2 | TRBD1
CATSRDWAGTEQYF | TGTGCCACCAGCAGAGATTGGGCGGGAACGGAGCAGTACTTC | TRBJ2-7 | - | TRBV15 | -
CASSLAGGASYEQYF | TGTGCCAGCAGCTTAGCAGGGGGCGCATCGTACGAGCAGTACTTC | TRBJ2-7 | many | TRBV7-6 | TRBD1
CASSPARGQETQYF | TGTGCCAGCAGCCCGGCTAGGGGCCAAGAGACCCAGTACTTC | TRBJ2-5 | - | TRBV7-3 | -
CAWTNGVSTDTQYF | TGTGCCTGGACCAACGGGGTGAGCACAGATACGCAGTATTTT | TRBJ2-3 | few | TRBV30 | -
CASKQGGSYEQYF | TGTGCCAGTAAACAGGGGGGGTCCTACGAGCAGTACTTC | TRBJ2-7 | - | TRBV28 | -
CASSQGGWKKRDTQYF | TGCGCCAGCAGCCAAGGGGGTTGGAAAAAAAGAGATACGCAGTATTTT | TRBJ2-3 | few | TRBV4-1 | -
CASGSGSANYGYTF | TGCGCCAGCGGATCGGGGAGTGCTAACTATGGCTACACCTTC | TRBJ1-2 | few | TRBV5-1 | -
CASSPGRNLNTEAFF | TGTGCCAGCAGTCCGGGTCGTAACCTGAACACTGAAGCTTTCTTT | TRBJ1-1 | many | TRBV27 | -
CSARDLGQGDNSPLHF | TGCAGTGCTAGAGATCTTGGACAGGGCGACAATTCACCCCTCCACTTT | TRBJ1-6 | many | TRBV20-1 | TRBD1
CASSPLGADTQYF | TGTGCCAGCAGCCCCTTGGGCGCAGATACGCAGTATTTT | TRBJ2-3 | - | TRBV27 | -
CASSEPGAIYEQYF | TGTGCCAGCAGTGAACCGGGGGCCATCTACGAGCAGTACTTC | TRBJ2-7 | many | TRBV2 | -
CASSQTTREDTQYF | TGCGCCAGCTCCCAAACGACTAGAGAAGATACGCAGTATTTT | TRBJ2-3 | many | TRBV5-1 | -
CASSARLSAYNEQFF | TGTGCCAGCAGTGCCCGACTATCCGCCTACAATGAGCAGTTCTTC | TRBJ2-1 | - | TRBV6-1 | -
CASSLTSGSEEQYF | TGTGCCAGCAGTTTAACTAGCGGGAGTGAGGAGCAGTACTTC | TRBJ2-7 | - | TRBV28 | TRBD2
CASSNSPGQANEKLFF | TGCGCCAGCAGCAACTCGCCGGGACAGGCTAATGAAAAACTGTTTTTT | TRBJ1-4 | - | TRBV4-1 | TRBD1
CASSGVSGAGGYTF | TGTGCCAGCAGTGGGGTATCGGGGGCAGGTGGCTACACCTTC | TRBJ1-2 | many | TRBV25-1 | -
CASSSDNYGYTF | TGTGCCAGCAGTTCGGATAACTATGGCTACACCTTC | TRBJ1-2 | few | TRBV28 | -
CSANGLAGGQKTQYF | TGCAGTGCGAACGGACTAGCGGGAGGCCAGAAGACCCAGTACTTC | TRBJ2-5 | many | TRBV20-1 | TRBD2
CASSSEGAGQNEQFF | TGTGCCAGCAGCTCCGAGGGGGCCGGACAAAATGAGCAGTTCTTC | TRBJ2-1 | few | TRBV7-9 | TRBD1
CASSLSQGAGNGYTF | TGTGCCAGCAGCTTAAGTCAGGGGGCAGGGAATGGCTACACCTTC | TRBJ1-2 | few | TRBV7-9 | TRBD1
CSVVRTPTGELFF | TGCAGCGTTGTAAGGACCCCTACCGGGGAGCTGTTTTTT | TRBJ2-2 | - | TRBV29-1 | -
CASSSEWAGGYTF | TGTGCCAGCAGTTCTGAGTGGGCCGGTGGCTACACCTTC | TRBJ1-2 | - | TRBV28 | -
CASSPGQNSPLHF | TGTGCCAGCAGCCCGGGACAGAATTCACCCCTCCACTTT | TRBJ1-6 | - | TRBV7-9 | TRBD1
CASERTANTEAFF | TGTGCCTCAGAACGGACAGCGAACACTGAAGCTTTCTTT | TRBJ1-1 | few | TRBV10-3 | -
CASSAQRGTYEQYF | TGTGCCAGTAGTGCGCAACGGGGGACCTACGAGCAGTACTTC | TRBJ2-7 | - | TRBV19 | -
CASSFGVYEQYF | TGTGCCAGCAGTTTCGGGGTCTACGAGCAGTACTTC | TRBJ2-7 | - | TRBV28 | -
CASSAQGQGAYEQYF | TGTGCCAGCAGCGCCCAGGGACAGGGGGCCTACGAGCAGTACTTC | TRBJ2-7 | - | TRBV13 | TRBD1
CASSSPPSPEQYF | TGTGCCAGCAGCTCCCCCCCTAGTCCCGAGCAGTACTTC | TRBJ2-7 | many | TRBV3-1 | -
CASTPSAGVDGGRTDTQYF | TGTGCCAGCACTCCCTCGGCGGGAGTAGACGGAGGACGCACAGATACGCAGTATTTT | TRBJ2-3 | many | TRBV6-6 | TRBD2
CASSLGSGGKEYF | TGTGCCAGCAGTCTTGGCTCCGGGGGGAAGGAGTACTTC | TRBJ2-7 | - | TRBV28 | TRBD2
CASSPSRDTQYF | TGTGCCAGCAGCCCTTCGAGAGATACGCAGTATTTT | TRBJ2-3 | few | TRBV7-6 | -
CASSQELGIGPQHF | TGCGCCAGCAGCCAAGAGCTGGGGATAGGGCCCCAGCATTTT | TRBJ1-5 | few | TRBV4-1 | -
CASSVSGTSGMRLEQYF | TGCGCCAGCAGCGTTTCCGGGACTAGCGGGATGCGGCTCGAGCAGTACTTC | TRBJ2-7 | - | TRBV5-1 | TRBD2
CASSDSTGVAETQYF | TGTGCCAGCAGTGACTCTACAGGGGTTGCGGAGACCCAGTACTTC | TRBJ2-5 | many | TRBV6-1 | TRBD1
CASSPSGAGREQYF | TGTGCCAGCTCACCATCGGGGGCAGGGCGGGAGCAGTACTTC | TRBJ2-7 | - | TRBV18 | -
CASSNGIKADTQYF | TGTGCCAGCAGCAACGGGATAAAGGCAGATACGCAGTATTTT | TRBJ2-3 | many | TRBV9 | -
CASSLEAGSSYEQYF | TGTGCCAGCAGCTTGGAGGCAGGCAGCTCCTACGAGCAGTACTTC | TRBJ2-7 | - | TRBV5-5 | -
CASSRDTFSYEQYF | TGTGCCAGCAGCAGGGACACTTTCTCCTACGAGCAGTACTTC | TRBJ2-7 | few | TRBV9 | -
CASSLGLGDYYNEQFF | TGTGCCAGCAGCTTGGGACTAGGAGATTATTACAATGAGCAGTTCTTC | TRBJ2-1 | few | TRBV5-6 | -
CASTKTGNTEAFF | TGTGCCAGCACCAAGACGGGGAACACTGAAGCTTTCTTT | TRBJ1-1 | - | TRBV6-2/TRBV6-3 | -
CASSPGNTDTQYF | TGTGCCAGCTCACCAGGAAACACAGATACGCAGTATTTT | TRBJ2-3 | many | TRBV18 | -
CASSVGAGSTHEQFF | TGTGCCAGCAGCGTAGGGGCAGGGAGTACCCATGAGCAGTTCTTC | TRBJ2-1 | few | TRBV9 | -
CSARWGSLGYEQYF | TGCAGTGCTAGATGGGGGAGCCTGGGCTACGAGCAGTACTTC | TRBJ2-7 | - | TRBV20-1 | -
CASSLNVRGIPYGYTF | TGTGCCAGCAGTTTAAACGTCAGGGGGATTCCTTATGGCTACACCTTC | TRBJ1-2 | - | TRBV28 | TRBD1
CASSQGLSNSPLHF | TGTGCCAGCAGTCAGGGACTGAGCAATTCACCCCTCCACTTT | TRBJ1-6 | few | TRBV7-2 | -
CASSHGTSGRYEQFF | TGTGCCAGCAGCCACGGGACTAGCGGGAGATATGAGCAGTTCTTC | TRBJ2-1 | many | TRBV5-5 | TRBD2
CATSDADRGETQYF | TGTGCCACCAGTGATGCGGACAGGGGAGAGACCCAGTACTTC | TRBJ2-5 | few | TRBV24-1 | TRBD1
CASSPKGVSTDTQYF | TGTGCCAGCAGTCCAAAGGGGGTCAGCACAGATACGCAGTATTTT | TRBJ2-3 | many | TRBV2 | -
CASETGPNYEQYF | TGTGCCAGCGAAACCGGGCCCAACTACGAGCAGTACTTC | TRBJ2-7 | - | TRBV28 | -